This T cell receptor beta chain was documented in a study of metastatic and nonmetastatic thyroid tumors (dated by TCRdb to 2018 to 2021). Background for the entire study: Repertoires were compared across peripheral blood and tumor or nodule tissue samples from malignant and benign thyroid patients.

Receptor libraries were prepared by PCR. The listed sequencing device is Illumina HiSeq 4000. High-throughput sequencing was used to profile the TCR beta-chain CDR3 region of every patient. The study's processing was this. A classifier to discriminate distant-metastatic papillary thyroid cancer patients was built from CDR3 differences across clinicopathological groups. Repertoire diversity was assessed with the Shannon index, and tumor-blood repertoire similarity with the Morisita-Horn index. TCRdb reprocessed the public reads (quality trimming at Q25 with fastp, clone calling with MiXCR) and kept in-frame beta chains. Here the V and J calls rest on TCRdb's processing, not on the authors' analysis. The sample table shows approximately 26,000 clones, and 10% to 15% are seen once. Roughly 5% of the sample lies in the top ten. No treatment had been received by any patient before thyroid surgery. Using T-cell receptor beta sequencing, the researchers looked back retrospectively at clinical samples from patients, gathered between about 2012 and 2019.

Many counts were recorded for this clone. Its binding antigen is unknown. No much larger clone is present one base from it, and per-base qualities are unavailable. General findings and caveats noted by the study authors: In both blood and tumor samples, TCR beta diversity was reported to be significantly higher in malignant tumors than in benign nodules.

V is pared back by 4 bases and J by 2 bases, with 4 bases lying between the germline termini. According to the germline V gene, CDR1 reads SGHTS and CDR2 reads YDEGEE. The CDR3 covers 11 residues, taking in both the cysteine and the phenylalanine. Just the 33-base CDR3 DNA is kept, in frame starting at base 1. The V and J segments used are TRBV5-8 and TRBJ2-7; no confident D gene assignment can be made. This receptor was identified in a female donor with papillary thyroid cancer or a benign thyroid nodule (not recorded which). Some clones in this sample may be carry-over from other donors' samples. Input material: blood. The DNA sequence is as follows: TGTGCCAGCAGCGGCGCCTACGAGCAGTACTTC. This gives the protein CASSGAYEQYF.